This passage covers 29 T cell receptor beta chains from one sample sequenced in a study of blood T cell repertoires in COVID-19. Generated by immunoSEQ multiplex PCR, the TCRdb table keeps only in-frame clones and is missing some. The data contain about 52,000 clones, around nine tenths of them singletons. The specimen sequenced was peripheral blood. These receptors all come from an elderly man with active or convalescent COVID-19.

The rearrangement links TRBV6-5 to TRBJ2-7, with D hard to call. The CDR3 is 14 residues long. V was trimmed by 2 bases and J by 6 bases, leaving 14 bases between them. Germline-derived CDR1 and CDR2 are MNHEY and SVGAGI. The CDR3 region has the DNA TGTGCCAGCAGTTACGTCGACCCCGGAGCCGAGCAGTACTTC. This codes for CASSYVDPGAEQYF.

This chain connects TRBV25-1 to TRBJ2-3, with TRBD2 as a possible D gene (7 bases). Germline V gene data show CDR1 as MGHDK and CDR2 as SYGVNS. CDR3 length: 18 residues. Between the trimmed V and J ends, which lost 3 bases and 6 bases, there was a span of 25 bases. The CDR3 is CASSDPRIGGAVYDTQYF. In nucleotides, the CDR3 is TGTGCCAGCAGTGACCCTAGAATAGGGGGGGCCGTTTACGATACGCAGTATTTT.

This chain joins TRBV7-8 and TRBJ2-2; D remains ambiguous. From germline, CDR1 is SGHVS and CDR2 FQNEAQ. V was pared by 1 base and J by 3 bases, with 6 bases between. The CDR3 runs to 14 residues. Here the CDR3 DNA reads TGTGCCAGCAGCTTAGGGCCCCACACCGGGGAGCTGTTTTTT. Amino acids: CASSLGPHTGELFF.

The V call is TRBV19, the J call TRBJ2-7, with a tentative D call TRBD2 (5 bases). CDR1 and CDR2 from the germline V gene are LNHDA and SQIVND (reference sequence). This CDR3 is 15 amino acids long. Trimming shortened V by 3 bases and J by 0 bases, and 12 bases separated the two germline ends. Here the CDR3 reads CASSITLAYSYEQYF. The CDR3, as DNA: TGTGCCAGTAGTATTACCTTAGCGTACTCCTACGAGCAGTACTTC.

This clone was seen just once. The rearrangement uses TRBV11-2 and TRBJ1-3, with 10 bases fitting TRBD1. Germline values: CDR1 SGHAT, CDR2 FQNNGV. CDR3 size: 16 residues. Trimming took 5 bases from V and 3 from J; bases not matched to a gene: 7. CDR3 coding DNA: TGTGCCAGCAGCAGACAGGGGGCGAGAGGTGGAAACACCATATATTTT. It encodes CASSRQGARGGNTIYF.

The chain has TRBV7-2 and TRBJ1-1, with 8 bases identical to TRBD1. Germline CDR1 is SGHTA and CDR2 is FQGNSA. The ends lost 1 base at V and 4 bases at J; junction bases unmatched: 2. The CDR3 has 14 residues. CDR3 coding DNA: TGTGCCAGCAGCTTAGGGACAGGGCTCACTGAAGCTTTCTTT. Its translation: CASSLGTGLTEAFF.

The CDR3: CAIGGVYYEQYF. DNA of the CDR3: TGTGCTATAGGCGGGGTCTACTACGAGCAGTACTTC. V usage is TRBV12-5 and J usage is TRBJ2-7; D might be TRBD2 (6 bases). CDR1 and CDR2 (germline): LGHNT, FRNRAP. The CDR3 is made up of 12 amino acids. V was trimmed by 10 bases and J by 3 bases, leaving 13 bases between them.

The V call is TRBV7-9, the J call TRBJ2-4; D might be TRBD2 (5 bases). Germline values: CDR1 SEHNR, CDR2 FQNEAQ (reference sequence). With 5 bases removed from V and 0 bases from J, the gap between germline ends came to 11 bases. The CDR3 runs 15 residues. Here the CDR3 DNA reads TGTGCCAGCAGCCCCGGTGCGGGAGCCAAAAACATTCAGTACTTC. Residues: CASSPGAGAKNIQYF.

The chain links TRBV28 to TRBJ2-7; 7 bases are shared with TRBD1. Trimming at V came to 4 bases and at J to 4 bases, leaving 7 bases not matched to a gene. Germline V CDR1 and CDR2: MDHEN, SYDVKM. CDR3 length: 14 amino acids. CDR3 DNA sequence: TGTGCCAGCAGTTCCCCGGGACAGCCGTACGAGCAGTACTTC. This translates into CASSSPGQPYEQYF.

The chain uses TRBV10-1 and TRBJ1-4; D perhaps matches TRBD1 (6 bases). Trimming took off 6 bases at V and 3 bases at J, with 20 bases between the two ends. The CDR3 has 17 amino acids. In germline, CDR1 is WNHNN, CDR2 SYGVQD (reference sequence). CDR3 amino acids: CASRIVNTGTSNEKLFF. DNA for the CDR3: TGCGCCAGCAGAATAGTTAATACAGGGACCTCTAATGAAAAACTGTTTTTT.

The chain uses TRBV11-2 and TRBJ2-7; 8 bases align to TRBD1. Looked up from germline, CDR1 is SGHAT and CDR2 is FQNNGV. This CDR3 spans 18 amino acids. V trimming: 1 base; J trimming: 0 bases; junction bases outside the gene matches: 11. This chain's CDR3 is CASSLGLRDRGHSYEQYF. CDR3 sequence (DNA): TGTGCCAGCAGCTTAGGGCTACGAGACAGGGGTCACTCCTACGAGCAGTACTTC.

The chain links TRBV18 to TRBJ1-1; perhaps TRBD1 as D (5 bases). CDR3 size: 14 residues. The V end was cut by 2 bases, the J end by 5 bases, with 12 bases between. Per germline, CDR1 KGHSH and CDR2 LQKENI. The CDR3: CASSPVRGGTEAFF. DNA of the CDR3: TGTGCCAGCTCACCAGTCCGGGGGGGGACTGAAGCTTTCTTT. Using reference TRBV18 and TRBJ1-1 for the parts outside the CDR3, the full variable domain is NAGVMQNPRHLVRRRGQEARLRCSPMKGHSHVYWYRQLPEEGLKFMVYLQKENIIDESGMPKERFSAEFPKEGPSILRIQQVVRGDSAAYFCASSPVRGGTEAFFGQGTRLTVV.

The genes are TRBV9 and TRBJ2-5, with D unclear. Germline V gene data show CDR1 as SGDLS and CDR2 as YYNGEE. The CDR3 is 12 residues long. V lost 3 bases to trimming and J lost 5 bases, with 8 bases between them. The CDR3 bases are TGTGCCAGCAGCGGTGTATATGAGACCCAGTACTTC. Translating gives CASSGVYETQYF.

V is TRBV30 and J is TRBJ1-5, with TRBD1 as a possible D gene (5 bases). The CDR3 covers 14 residues. V was trimmed by 3 bases and J by 5 bases, leaving 14 bases between them. From germline, CDR1 is GTSNPN and CDR2 SVGIG (reference sequence). This CDR3 is CAWRGPGRDQPQHF. The CDR3 nucleotides are TGTGCCTGGAGGGGGCCAGGTCGTGATCAGCCCCAGCATTTT.

Here the CDR3 DNA reads TGTGCCAGCAGCTTACAGGAGGCTGGGGCCAACGTCCTGACTTTC. Translation gives CASSLQEAGANVLTF. The chain combines TRBV11-2 with TRBJ2-6, with a tentative D call TRBD2 (5 bases). The CDR3 runs to 15 residues. V was clipped by 2 bases and J by 2 bases, with 7 bases between them. Germline V gives CDR1 SGHAT, CDR2 FQNNGV. Full variable domain (rest looked up from reference TRBV11-2 and TRBJ2-6): EAGVAQSPRYKIIEKRQSVAFWCNPISGHATLYWYQQILGQGPKLLIQFQNNGVVDDSQLPKDRFSAERLKGVDSTLKIQPAKLEDSAVYLCASSLQEAGANVLTFGAGSRLTVL.

In its sample, this clone was seen once. This chain uses TRBV9 with TRBJ2-1; D gene ambiguous. V was shortened by 0 bases and J by 0 bases, with 7 bases between the two germline ends. This CDR3 spans 15 amino acids. Germline CDR1 reads SGDLS; CDR2 reads YYNGEE. CDR3 amino acids: CASSVGVSSYNEQFF. CDR3 DNA: TGTGCCAGCAGCGTAGGCGTGAGCTCCTACAATGAGCAGTTCTTC.

This clone was observed a handful of times. The chain employs TRBV19 and TRBJ1-1; D not certain. Between the trimmed V and J ends, which lost 3 bases and 1 base, there was a span of 9 bases. From germline, CDR1 is LNHDA and CDR2 SQIVND (reference sequence). There are 14 residues in the CDR3. CDR3 DNA: TGTGCCAGTAGTATTTTGTCACAGAACACTGAAGCTTTCTTT. Translation: CASSILSQNTEAFF.

This sequence joins TRBV5-1 and TRBJ2-3; 7 bases are a match to TRBD2. V was clipped by 4 bases and J by 4 bases; unmatched bases: 6. Germline CDR1 is SGHRS and CDR2 is YFSETQ. This CDR3 spans 14 amino acids. CDR3: CASSPGLVADTQYF. The CDR3 nucleotides are TGCGCCAGCAGCCCCGGACTAGTCGCAGATACGCAGTATTTT.

This clone appeared a single time. The V gene is TRBV28, the J gene TRBJ1-1; 7 bases fit TRBD1. Looked up from germline, CDR1 is MDHEN and CDR2 is SYDVKM. Germline trimming cut 2 bases from V and 6 bases from J; bases unmatched to any gene: 3. The CDR3 totals 13 residues. The CDR3 region is CASSLPTGAEAFF. The CDR3 coding sequence is TGTGCCAGCAGTTTACCCACAGGGGCTGAAGCTTTCTTT.

The chain couples TRBV12-3 or TRBV12-4 to TRBJ2-7, with TRBD1 identical over 10 bases. The CDR3 totals 11 residues. The junction had 3 bases not matched to a gene; V was cut back by 4 bases and J by 12 bases. The CDR3: CASSSDRGRYF. The CDR3 nucleotides are TGTGCCAGCAGTTCGGACAGGGGGAGGTACTTC.

The chain combines TRBV18 with TRBJ2-7, with no clear D. This CDR3 has 13 amino acids. Trimming took off 2 bases at V and 2 bases at J, with 7 bases between the two ends. Germline CDR1 and CDR2: KGHSH and LQKENI. The CDR3, as DNA: TGTGCCAGCTCACCAACCGCGACCTACGAGCAGTACTTC. It yields the protein CASSPTATYEQYF.

V and J are TRBV15 and TRBJ2-1; 7 bases align to TRBD2. CDR1 is LNHNV and CDR2 is YYDKDF in the germline V gene (reference sequence). The CDR3 totals 16 residues. J was trimmed by 6 bases and V by 0 bases; bases with no gene match: 8. This CDR3 reads CATSRDRMSSGNEQFF. In DNA, the CDR3 is TGTGCCACCAGCAGAGATAGAATGTCTAGCGGCAATGAGCAGTTCTTC.

This sequence joins TRBV6-5 and TRBJ2-7; 9 positions agree with TRBD1. The CDR3 runs to 14 residues. V shed 6 bases, J shed 3 bases, and the junction held 6 bases outside the gene matches. Germline V gives CDR1 MNHEY, CDR2 SVGAGI. CDR3 in DNA: TGTGCCAGCAGAACGACAGGGGGGGGCTACGAGCAGTACTTC. Translating it yields CASRTTGGGYEQYF.

The V call is TRBV27, the J call TRBJ2-3; 9 bases fit TRBD2. The V gene's germline CDR1 is MNHEY and CDR2 SMNVEV (reference sequence). V gave up 3 bases and J gave up 8 bases; unmatched junction bases: 15. This CDR3 region has 17 residues. CDR3 bases: TGTGCCAGCAGTTTCGGGGCGGGGGGGCCGCGTTCTGCTACGCAGTATTTT. Residues: CASSFGAGGPRSATQYF.

V gene TRBV18 combines with J gene TRBJ2-7; D perhaps matches TRBD2 (7 bases). The germline gives CDR1 KGHSH, CDR2 LQKENI. The CDR3 sequence is 14 residues long. V dropped 6 bases and J dropped 7 bases, with 19 bases sitting between them. This chain's CDR3 is CASSLGPGGREQYF. The DNA of the CDR3 is TGTGCCAGCTCTCTCGGACCGGGGGGCAGGGAGCAGTACTTC.

The chain has TRBV6-2 or TRBV6-3 and TRBJ1-1; 11 nucleotides match TRBD1. V trimming: 5 bases; J trimming: 1 base; junction bases outside the gene matches: 3. The V gene's germline CDR1 is MNHEY and CDR2 SVGEGT. The CDR3 length is 15 residues. The CDR3 nucleotides are TGTGCCAGCAGTCCGGACAGGGGGCAGAACACTGAAGCTTTCTTT. Translation: CASSPDRGQNTEAFF.

This clone was seen a few times. Here the CDR3 DNA reads TGTGCCAGCAGGGGACCCTCGGGGGAAACCACCGGGGAGCTGTTTTTT. This translates into CASRGPSGETTGELFF. The chain uses TRBV2 and TRBJ2-2, with D tentatively TRBD2 (6 bases). This CDR3 has 16 residues. Trimming removed 6 bases from V and 4 bases from J, with 18 bases in between. Germline V gene sequence: CDR1 SNHLY, CDR2 FYNNEI. Full variable domain (rest looked up from reference TRBV2 and TRBJ2-2): EPEVTQTPSHQVTQMGQEVILRCVPISNHLYFYWYRQILGQKVEFLVSFYNNEISEKSEIFDDQFSVERPDGSNFTLKIRSTKLEDSAMYFCASRGPSGETTGELFFGEGSRLTVL.

The chain is built from TRBV19 and TRBJ2-3, with a weak D call TRBD1 (5 bases). The CDR3 is 12 residues long. Germline V gene data show CDR1 as LNHDA and CDR2 as SQIVND (reference sequence). Trimming pared 0 bases from V and 8 bases from J, leaving 6 bases between. CDR3 DNA sequence: TGTGCCAGTAGTATAGAGGGGCGTACGCAGTATTTT. Amino acids: CASSIEGRTQYF.

Here the CDR3 DNA reads TGTGCCAGCAGTGAAGCGGAGAGGCGAGTTCAGTACTTC. Protein product: CASSEAERRVQYF. J is TRBJ2-4 and V is TRBV2; D is uncertain. The V end lost 0 bases, the J end lost 11 bases, and 11 bases lay between the germline ends. Looked up from germline, CDR1 is SNHLY and CDR2 is FYNNEI. The CDR3 length is 13 residues.